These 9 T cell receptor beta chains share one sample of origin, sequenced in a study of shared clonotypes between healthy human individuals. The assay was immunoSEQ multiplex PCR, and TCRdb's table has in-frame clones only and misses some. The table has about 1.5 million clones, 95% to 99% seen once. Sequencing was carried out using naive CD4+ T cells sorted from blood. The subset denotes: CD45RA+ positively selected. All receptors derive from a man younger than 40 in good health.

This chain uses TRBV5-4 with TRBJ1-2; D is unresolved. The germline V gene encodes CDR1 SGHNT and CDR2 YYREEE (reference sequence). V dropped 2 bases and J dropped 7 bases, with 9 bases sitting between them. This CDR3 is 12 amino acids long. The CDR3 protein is CASSLRVAGYTF. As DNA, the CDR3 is TGTGCCAGCAGCTTAAGGGTAGCTGGCTACACCTTC.

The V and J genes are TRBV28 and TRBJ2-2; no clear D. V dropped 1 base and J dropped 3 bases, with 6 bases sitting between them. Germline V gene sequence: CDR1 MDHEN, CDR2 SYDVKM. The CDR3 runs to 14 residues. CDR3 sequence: CASSLFGDTGELFF. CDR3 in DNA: TGTGCCAGCAGTTTATTTGGAGACACCGGGGAGCTGTTTTTT. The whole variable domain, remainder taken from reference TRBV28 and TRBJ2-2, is DVKVTQSSRYLVKRTGEKVFLECVQDMDHENMFWYRQDPGLGLRLIYFSYDVKMKEKGDIPEGYSVSREKKERFSLILESASTNQTSMYLCASSLFGDTGELFFGEGSRLTVL.

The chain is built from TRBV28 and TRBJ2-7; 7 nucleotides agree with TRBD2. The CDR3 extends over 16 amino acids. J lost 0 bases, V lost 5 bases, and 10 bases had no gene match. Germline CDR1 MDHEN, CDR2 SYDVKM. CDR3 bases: TGTGCCAGCAGTCCCCCTATTAGCGGGTACTCCTACGAGCAGTACTTC. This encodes CASSPPISGYSYEQYF.

The CDR3 reads CASSRHPEREGGAEQYF. The CDR3 DNA is TGTGCCAGCAGCCGTCACCCGGAGCGGGAGGGAGGAGCCGAGCAGTACTTC. The V call is TRBV7-8, the J call TRBJ2-7, with 10 nucleotides matching TRBD2. The CDR3 extends over 17 amino acids. V lost 5 bases, J lost 6 bases, and 16 bases stayed unmatched. Germline CDR1 and CDR2: SGHVS and FQNEAQ.

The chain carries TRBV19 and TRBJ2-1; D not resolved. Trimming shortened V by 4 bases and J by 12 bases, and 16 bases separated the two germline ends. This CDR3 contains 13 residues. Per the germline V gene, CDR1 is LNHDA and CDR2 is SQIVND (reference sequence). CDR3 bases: TGTGCCAGTAGTACCCCACTAACGCGTCGGCAGTTCTTC. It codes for CASSTPLTRRQFF.

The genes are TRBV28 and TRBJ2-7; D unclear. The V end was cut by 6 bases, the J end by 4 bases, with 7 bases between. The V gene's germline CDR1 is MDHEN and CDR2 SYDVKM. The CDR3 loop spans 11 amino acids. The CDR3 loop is CASSLQYEQYF. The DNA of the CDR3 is TGTGCCAGCAGCCTTCAGTACGAGCAGTACTTC.

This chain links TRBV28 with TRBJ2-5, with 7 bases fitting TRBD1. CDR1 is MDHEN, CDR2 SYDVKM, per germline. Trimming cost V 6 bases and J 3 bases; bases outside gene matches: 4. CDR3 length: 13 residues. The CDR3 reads CASRADREETQYF. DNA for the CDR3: TGTGCCAGCAGGGCCGACAGGGAAGAGACCCAGTACTTC. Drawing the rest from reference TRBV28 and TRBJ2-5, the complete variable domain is DVKVTQSSRYLVKRTGEKVFLECVQDMDHENMFWYRQDPGLGLRLIYFSYDVKMKEKGDIPEGYSVSREKKERFSLILESASTNQTSMYLCASRADREETQYFGPGTRLLVL.

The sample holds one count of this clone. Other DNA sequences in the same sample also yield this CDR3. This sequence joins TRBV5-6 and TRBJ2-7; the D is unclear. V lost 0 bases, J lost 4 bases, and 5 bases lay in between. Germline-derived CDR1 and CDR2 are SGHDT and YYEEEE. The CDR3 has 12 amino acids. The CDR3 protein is CASSLGVYEQYF. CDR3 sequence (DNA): TGTGCCAGCAGCTTGGGGGTATACGAGCAGTACTTC.

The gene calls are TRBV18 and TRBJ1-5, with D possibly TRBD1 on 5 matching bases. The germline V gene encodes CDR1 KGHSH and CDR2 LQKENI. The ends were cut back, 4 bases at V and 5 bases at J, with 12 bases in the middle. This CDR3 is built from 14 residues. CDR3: CASSRGAGDQPQHF. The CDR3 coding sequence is TGTGCCAGCTCACGAGGGGCCGGCGATCAGCCCCAGCATTTT. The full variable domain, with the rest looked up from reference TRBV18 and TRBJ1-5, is NAGVMQNPRHLVRRRGQEARLRCSPMKGHSHVYWYRQLPEEGLKFMVYLQKENIIDESGMPKERFSAEFPKEGPSILRIQQVVRGDSAAYFCASSRGAGDQPQHFGDGTRLSIL.